One and the same sample provided the 28 T cell receptor beta chains below, sequenced in a study of shared clonotypes between healthy human individuals. The table came from immunoSEQ multiplex PCR; TCRdb's copy has only in-frame clones and leaves some out. There are about 680,000 clones in the sample; under 95% occur only once, and approximately 25% lies in the top ten. CD45RO negativity and positive selection for CCR7 defined naive CD8 cells, a population that excluded terminally differentiated effector memory CD45RA+ cells. What was sequenced was naive CD8+ T cells sorted from blood. These receptors all stem from a man younger than 45 in good health.

The rearrangement links TRBV5-4 to TRBJ2-1; 10 bases agree with TRBD2. Trimming cost V 3 bases and J 14 bases; bases outside gene matches: 5. Germline V lookup: CDR1 SGHNT, CDR2 YYREEE (reference sequence). The CDR3 is made up of 12 amino acids. CDR3 sequence reads: CASSSGGTSEFF. For the CDR3, the DNA is TGTGCCAGCAGCTCAGGCGGGACTAGCGAGTTCTTC.

The chain carries TRBV27 and TRBJ1-2; D is undetermined. This CDR3 spans 14 amino acids. V was clipped by 1 base and J by 0 bases, with 6 bases between them. The germline V gene has CDR1 MNHEY and CDR2 SMNVEV (reference sequence). The CDR3 coding sequence is TGTGCCAGCAGTTTATTTGGGACTAACTATGGCTACACCTTC. The encoded protein is CASSLFGTNYGYTF.

V gene TRBV21-1 combines with J gene TRBJ1-5. TRBV21-1 counts as a pseudogene. The CDR3 covers 17 residues. In DNA, the CDR3 is TGTGCCAGCAGCAAAATACGGGGCCGCCAGGTCAATCAGCCCCAGCATTTT. Encoded protein: CASSKIRGRQVNQPQHF.

V and J are TRBV7-9 and TRBJ2-1, with 13 bases identical to TRBD2. After removal of 5 bases from V and 8 bases from J, the junction contained 18 bases not matched to a gene. Germline assignment: CDR1 SEHNR and CDR2 FQNEAQ (reference sequence). The CDR3 loop spans 19 amino acids. Written as DNA, the CDR3 is TGTGCCAGCAGCGGACTAGCGGGAGTGGTGGGGCCACACTGGGATGAGCAGTTCTTC. Translation: CASSGLAGVVGPHWDEQFF.

V usage is TRBV25-1 and J usage is TRBJ2-5, with TRBD2 matching 7 bases. V trimming: 2 bases; J trimming: 5 bases; junction bases outside the gene matches: 14. The CDR3 runs to 17 residues. CDR1 and CDR2 (germline): MGHDK, SYGVNS. The CDR3 coding sequence is TGTGCCAGCAGTGAAGGGAGGGACCAACATATGGGGGAGACCCAGTACTTC. It translates to CASSEGRDQHMGETQYF.

V and J are TRBV4-3 and TRBJ2-7; tentatively, D is TRBD2 (5 bases). This CDR3 is built from 14 residues. Trimming pared 0 bases from V and 4 bases from J, leaving 10 bases between. Per germline, CDR1 LGHNA and CDR2 YSLEER. The CDR3 DNA reads as TGCGCCAGCAGCCAAGATTGGACTTTGTACGAGCAGTACTTC. Protein product: CASSQDWTLYEQYF.

The chain joins TRBV7-2 to TRBJ1-5; no definite D call. This CDR3 has 12 amino acids. Germline lookup yields CDR1 SGHTA and CDR2 FQGNSA. The ends were cut back, 2 bases at V and 4 bases at J, with 3 bases in the middle. The CDR3 coding sequence is TGTGCCAGCAGCTTACAGAATCAGCCCCAGCATTTT. Its translation: CASSLQNQPQHF. Supplemented by reference TRBV7-2 and TRBJ1-5, the full variable domain reads GAGVSQSPSNKVTEKGKDVELRCDPISGHTALYWYRQSLGQGLEFLIYFQGNSAPDKSGLPSDRFSAERTGGSVSTLTIQRTQQEDSAVYLCASSLQNQPQHFGDGTRLSIL.

The chain employs TRBV4-1 and TRBJ2-7, with 7 bases fitting TRBD1. CDR1 MGHRA and CDR2 YSYEKL come from the germline V gene. The CDR3 is 13 residues long. The V gene end was trimmed by 4 bases and the J gene end by 3 bases; junction bases not matched to a gene: 3. CDR3 amino acids: CASSPGQIYEQYF. DNA for the CDR3: TGCGCCAGCAGCCCGGGACAGATCTACGAGCAGTACTTC.

The V and J genes are TRBV19 and TRBJ2-3, with D unclear. The CDR3 has 13 amino acids. V was clipped by 6 bases and J by 0 bases, with 7 bases between them. The V gene's germline CDR1 is LNHDA and CDR2 SQIVND (reference sequence). The CDR3 bases are TGTGCCAGTAGAGAACAGAGCACAGATACGCAGTATTTT. Its translation: CASREQSTDTQYF.

The rearrangement uses TRBV10-3 and TRBJ1-2; 8 bases map to TRBD1. V was clipped by 0 bases and J by 7 bases; unmatched bases: 16. The germline V gene has CDR1 ENHRY and CDR2 SYGVKD. The CDR3 runs to 18 residues. The CDR3 DNA is TGTGCCATCAGTGAGTCGTTTCAGGGGGCGCATTATGTTAGTGGCTACACCTTC. Translation gives CAISESFQGAHYVSGYTF.

Notes on this clone: One junction end does not reproduce the germline sequence, and a read error may be involved. The chain links TRBV7-9 to TRBJ1-1; a possible D gene is TRBD1 (6 bases). CDR3 length: 14 residues. Germline assignment: CDR1 SEHNR and CDR2 FQNEAQ (reference sequence). The CDR3 coding sequence is TGTGCCAGCAGCCCGAAGCAGGGGAACCCTGAAGCTTTCTTT. Its translation is CASSPKQGNPEAFF.

V gene TRBV29-1 combines with J gene TRBJ2-1; 9 bases match TRBD1. The V and J ends lost 5 bases and 3 bases, in that order; junction bases with no gene match: 5. In germline, CDR1 is SQVTM, CDR2 ANQGSEA. The CDR3 is made up of 14 amino acids. This chain's CDR3 is CSVSGQGHYNEQFF. CDR3 DNA sequence: TGCAGCGTTTCTGGACAGGGGCACTACAATGAGCAGTTCTTC.

The J gene is TRBJ2-7, the V gene TRBV27, with D possibly being TRBD1 (5 bases). Trimming removed 0 bases from V and 1 base from J, with 10 bases in between. Germline loops: CDR1 MNHEY, CDR2 SMNVEV (reference sequence). This CDR3 comprises 15 residues. In nucleotides, the CDR3 is TGTGCCAGCAGTTTATCGAACCAGGGTTCCTACGAGCAGTACTTC. Protein sequence: CASSLSNQGSYEQYF.

The chain uses TRBV19 and TRBJ2-1; possible D gene TRBD2, 6 bases. The CDR3 sequence is 13 residues long. Germline V lookup: CDR1 LNHDA, CDR2 SQIVND (reference sequence). DNA of the CDR3: TGTGCTGTGCTAGCGAGAGAATACAATGAGCAGTTCTTC. Amino acid sequence: CAVLAREYNEQFF.

V is TRBV6-5 and J is TRBJ1-5; the D is unclear. The CDR3 contains 15 residues. Germline V CDR1 and CDR2: MNHEY, SVGAGI. V gave up 6 bases and J gave up 0 bases, with 12 bases separating them. The CDR3 DNA reads as TGTGCCAGCAGCCGACACGGGAATAGCAATCAGCCCCAGCATTTT. It specifies CASSRHGNSNQPQHF.

The chain recombines TRBV2 with TRBJ1-2; TRBD1 aligns across 7 bases. The CDR3 sequence is 14 residues long. Per the germline V gene, CDR1 is SNHLY and CDR2 is FYNNEI. The V and J ends lost 2 bases and 2 bases, in that order; junction bases with no gene match: 2. CDR3 sequence: CASSERGLNYGYTF. CDR3 sequence (DNA): TGTGCCAGCAGTGAAAGGGGGCTGAACTATGGCTACACCTTC.

The V gene is TRBV4-3, the J gene TRBJ2-2, with D possibly called TRBD1 or TRBD2 (5 bases each). The CDR3 is 15 residues long. V was clipped by 4 bases and J by 9 bases, with 18 bases between them. Germline values: CDR1 LGHNA, CDR2 YSLEER. The DNA for the CDR3 is TGCGCCAGCAGCCCCGGGACGAAGGCACACCGGGAGCTGTTTTTT. Its protein product is CASSPGTKAHRELFF.

CDR3 DNA sequence: TGTGCCAGCAGCACCATCACTCTCTACGAGCAGTACTTC. It is translated as CASSTITLYEQYF. The V call is TRBV7-9, the J call TRBJ2-7; D not certain. Germline V gene lookup returns CDR1 SEHNR and CDR2 FQNEAQ (reference sequence). Trimming removed 5 bases at V and 3 bases at J, with 11 bases between. The CDR3 contains 13 residues.

The chain has TRBV13 and TRBJ2-3; 15 nucleotides match TRBD2. After removal of 5 bases from V and 2 bases from J, the junction contained 11 bases not matched to a gene. CDR1 and CDR2 from the germline V gene are PRHDT and FYEKMQ (reference sequence). The CDR3 extends over 19 amino acids. CDR3 nucleotides: TGTGCCAGCAGCAACCCCGGGACTAGCGGGAGGACGCTCACAGATACGCAGTATTTT. Translated: CASSNPGTSGRTLTDTQYF.

The V and J genes are TRBV4-1 and TRBJ2-6, with no clear D. The germline V gene encodes CDR1 MGHRA and CDR2 YSYEKL. Trimming removed 4 bases from V and 0 bases from J, with 7 bases in between. The CDR3 has 15 amino acids. Here the CDR3 reads CASSLWDSGANVLTF. The CDR3, as DNA: TGCGCCAGCAGCCTCTGGGACTCTGGGGCCAACGTCCTGACTTTC.

The chain uses TRBV27 and TRBJ2-5, with 9 bases fitting TRBD1. The CDR3 contains 16 residues. The V and J ends lost 3 bases and 4 bases, in that order; junction bases with no gene match: 9. CDR1 is MNHEY, CDR2 SMNVEV, per germline (reference sequence). CDR3: CASSFGGTGWRETQYF. Here the CDR3 DNA reads TGTGCCAGCAGTTTCGGCGGGACAGGGTGGCGAGAGACCCAGTACTTC.

The chain carries TRBV6-1 and TRBJ2-7, with no clear D. Between the trimmed V and J ends, which lost 4 bases and 0 bases, there was a span of 10 bases. The CDR3 extends over 14 amino acids. Germline-derived CDR1 and CDR2 are MNHNS and SASEGT. The CDR3 DNA follows: TGTGCCAGCAGTGGAGTCGACGTCTCCTACGAGCAGTACTTC. Its protein is CASSGVDVSYEQYF.

V usage is TRBV27 and J usage is TRBJ2-1, with a tentative D call TRBD1 (5 bases). The CDR3 has 14 amino acids. Trimming removed 5 bases at V and 7 bases at J, with 15 bases between. The V gene's germline CDR1 is MNHEY and CDR2 SMNVEV (reference sequence). CDR3 in DNA: TGTGCCAGCAGTGTCCAGGGTAACGGGAATGAGCAGTTCTTC. Residues: CASSVQGNGNEQFF.

The V and J genes are TRBV7-2 and TRBJ2-3, with 13 bases that match TRBD2. Germline CDR1 reads SGHTA; CDR2 reads FQGNSA. The CDR3 consists of 16 residues. V lost 5 bases to trimming and J lost 8 bases; unmatched junction nucleotides: 10. The CDR3 region has the DNA TGTGCCAGCAGCCCCGGGACTAGCGGGACGAGTGGTACGCAGTATTTT. As protein: CASSPGTSGTSGTQYF.

This chain's CDR3 is CASSPHPGQGINEQFF. The CDR3 DNA is TGTGCCAGCAGCCCTCACCCGGGACAGGGGATCAATGAGCAGTTCTTC. This sequence joins TRBV5-5 and TRBJ2-1, with 10 bases aligning to TRBD1. Germline CDR1 reads SGHKS; CDR2 reads YYEKEE (reference sequence). This CDR3 spans 16 amino acids. The V gene end was trimmed by 4 bases and the J gene end by 6 bases; junction bases not matched to a gene: 10.

This clone was picked up a small number of times. The chain joins TRBV6-5 to TRBJ2-7; possibly TRBD1 for D (5 bases). The CDR3 has 10 amino acids. Germline lookup yields CDR1 MNHEY and CDR2 SVGAGI. V was pared by 9 bases and J by 3 bases, with 6 bases between. For the CDR3, the DNA is TGTGCCAGGGGGCACTACGAGCAGTACTTC. Translation gives CARGHYEQYF.

The chain recombines TRBV25-1 with TRBJ2-1; D is uncertain. Per the germline V gene, CDR1 is MGHDK and CDR2 is SYGVNS. With 9 bases removed from V and 8 bases from J, the gap between germline ends came to 17 bases. This CDR3 has 13 amino acids. The CDR3 sequence: CASSRVGDDEQFF. The CDR3 bases are TGTGCCAGTTCTCGAGTCGGAGATGATGAGCAGTTCTTC.

The sample holds one count of this clone. Different DNA sequences within this sample yield the same CDR3. V is TRBV7-9 and J is TRBJ2-7; no reliable D call. V lost 5 bases, J lost 3 bases, and 11 bases lay in between. CDR1 is SEHNR and CDR2 is FQNEAQ in the germline V gene (reference sequence). The CDR3 sequence is 13 residues long. The CDR3 region is CASSPRTSYEQYF. The CDR3 DNA is TGTGCCAGCAGCCCACGGACGAGCTACGAGCAGTACTTC.